The clone carrying this T cell receptor (beta chain) came up many times. The data originate from a study of human T cells and chemical hapten exposure. Time point in this sample: patch test 3, about 24 weeks after DPC sensitization. This sample's treatment: therapeutic diphenylcyclopropenone sensitization with weekly scalp DPC. TCRdb re-called the RACE reads with MiXCR, one entry per CDR3 protein. The data contain around 130,000 distinct CDR3 sequences, approximately 11% of them singletons. This specimen consisted of whole blood, obtained in connection with sensitization to the hapten diphenylcyclopropenone (DPC). This TCR came from a woman in her forties or fifties with alopecia areata. Some clones in this sample may be carry-over from other donors' samples.

CDR3 DNA sequence: TGTGCCAGCAGCGTAGGAGTAGCGGGGGGCAATGAGCAGTTCTTC. Translating it yields CASSVGVAGGNEQFF. The chain couples TRBV9 to TRBJ2-1; 10 bases are a match to TRBD2. The CDR3 spans 15 residues. Germline V lookup: CDR1 SGDLS, CDR2 YYNGEE. The V segment lost 0 bases and the J segment 6 bases; nucleotides outside the gene matches: 3.